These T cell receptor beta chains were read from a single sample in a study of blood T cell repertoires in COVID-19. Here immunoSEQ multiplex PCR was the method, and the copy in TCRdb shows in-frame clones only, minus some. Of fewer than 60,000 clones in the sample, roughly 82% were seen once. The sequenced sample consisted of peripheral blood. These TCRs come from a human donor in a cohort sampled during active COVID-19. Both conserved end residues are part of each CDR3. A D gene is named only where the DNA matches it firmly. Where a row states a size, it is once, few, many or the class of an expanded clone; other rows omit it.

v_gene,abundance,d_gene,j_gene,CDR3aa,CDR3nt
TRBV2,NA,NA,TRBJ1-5,CASKEGGNQPQHF,TGTGCCAGCAAAGAGGGGGGCAATCAGCCCCAGCATTTT
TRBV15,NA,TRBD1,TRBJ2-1,CATSRGTGSYNEQFF,TGTGCCACCAGCAGAGGGACAGGGAGCTACAATGAGCAGTTCTTC
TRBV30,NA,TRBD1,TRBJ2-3,CAWSVWDRVPDTQYF,TGTGCCTGGAGTGTGTGGGACAGGGTCCCAGATACGCAGTATTTT
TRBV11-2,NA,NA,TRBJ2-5,CASSPRDNQETQYF,TGTGCCAGCAGCCCCCGGGACAACCAAGAGACCCAGTACTTC
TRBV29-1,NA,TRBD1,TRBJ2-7,CSVHRGPEQYF,TGCAGCGTTCACAGGGGGCCCGAGCAGTACTTC
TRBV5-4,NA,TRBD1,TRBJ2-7,CASSPDREGTYEQYF,TGTGCCAGCAGCCCCGACAGGGAAGGAACCTACGAGCAGTACTTC
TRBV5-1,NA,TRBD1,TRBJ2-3,CASKVWTGSADTQYF,TGCGCCAGCAAGGTTTGGACAGGGTCCGCAGATACGCAGTATTTT
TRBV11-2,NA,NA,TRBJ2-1,CASSFPSSYNEQFF,TGTGCCAGCAGCTTCCCTAGCTCCTACAATGAGCAGTTCTTC
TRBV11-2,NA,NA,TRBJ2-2,CASSLALTGELFF,TGTGCCAGCAGCTTAGCCCTCACCGGGGAGCTGTTTTTT
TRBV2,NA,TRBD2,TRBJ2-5,CASKRGQETQYF,TGTGCCAGCAAGCGGGGCCAAGAGACCCAGTACTTC
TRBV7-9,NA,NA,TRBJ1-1,CASSLNSNTEAFF,TGTGCCAGCAGCTTAAACTCCAACACTGAAGCTTTCTTT
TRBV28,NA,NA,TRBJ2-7,CASTQRVPYEQYF,TGTGCCAGCACCCAGCGTGTCCCCTACGAGCAGTACTTC
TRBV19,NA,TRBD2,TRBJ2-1,CASTGGRALDNEQFF,TGTGCCAGTACGGGCGGGAGGGCCTTAGACAATGAGCAGTTCTTC
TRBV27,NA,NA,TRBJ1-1,CASAPGGSTEAFF,TGTGCCAGCGCCCCGGGAGGGTCCACTGAAGCTTTCTTT
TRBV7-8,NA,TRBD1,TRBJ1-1,CASSSSSGGRTEAFF,TGTGCCAGCAGCTCAAGCTCAGGGGGCCGGACTGAAGCTTTCTTT
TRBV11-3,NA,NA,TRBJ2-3,CASSLDPRTQYF,TGTGCCAGCAGCTTAGATCCGAGGACGCAGTATTTT
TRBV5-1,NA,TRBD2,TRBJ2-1,CASNVEGLAGSEQFF,TGCGCCAGCAACGTGGAGGGACTAGCGGGGAGTGAGCAGTTCTTC
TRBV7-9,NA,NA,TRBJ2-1,CASSLGLLNEQFF,TGTGCCAGCAGCCTTGGACTACTTAATGAGCAGTTCTTC
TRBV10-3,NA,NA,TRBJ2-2,CAISEGQGNTGELFF,TGTGCCATCAGTGAGGGGCAGGGTAACACCGGGGAGCTGTTTTTT
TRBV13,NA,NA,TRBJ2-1,CASSPSPGVESYNEQFF,TGTGCCAGCAGCCCCTCCCCGGGAGTCGAGTCCTACAATGAGCAGTTCTTC
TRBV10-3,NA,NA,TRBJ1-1,CAISESPGVNTEAFF,TGTGCCATCAGTGAGTCCCCAGGGGTGAACACTGAAGCTTTCTTT
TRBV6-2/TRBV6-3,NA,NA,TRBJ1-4,CASSYRGSWLEKLFF,TGTGCCAGCAGTTACAGAGGATCTTGGCTGGAAAAACTGTTTTTT
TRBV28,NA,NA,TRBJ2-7,CASGFEQYF,TGTGCCAGCGGCTTCGAGCAGTACTTC
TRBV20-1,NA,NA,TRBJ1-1,CSAPRHIAFF,TGCAGTGCTCCTCGACACATAGCTTTCTTT
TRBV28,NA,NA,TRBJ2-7,CASSSGYEQYF,TGTGCCAGCAGTTCGGGCTACGAGCAGTACTTC
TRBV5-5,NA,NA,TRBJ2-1,CASSLGPEVHNEQFF,TGTGCCAGCAGCTTGGGACCGGAGGTCCACAATGAGCAGTTCTTC
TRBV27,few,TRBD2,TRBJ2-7,CASSLFSGSYYEQYF,TGTGCCAGCAGTTTATTTAGCGGGAGCTACTACGAGCAGTACTTC
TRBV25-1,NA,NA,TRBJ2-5,CASSPRDLEETQYF,TGTGCCAGCAGTCCACGGGACTTAGAAGAGACCCAGTACTTC
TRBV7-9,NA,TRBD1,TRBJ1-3,CASSYRGPGNTIYF,TGTGCCAGCAGCTACAGGGGTCCCGGAAACACCATATATTTT
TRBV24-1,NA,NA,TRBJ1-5,CATSDIELRGNQPQHF,TGTGCCACCAGTGATATCGAACTGAGGGGCAATCAGCCCCAGCATTTT
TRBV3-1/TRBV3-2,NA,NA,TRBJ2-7,CASSQEQYEQYF,TGTGCCAGCAGCCAAGAACAGTACGAGCAGTACTTC
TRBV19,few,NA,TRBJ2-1,CASSIADEQFF,TGTGCCAGTAGTATAGCGGATGAGCAGTTCTTC
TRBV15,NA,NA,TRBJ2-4,CATSHLALAKNIQYF,TGTGCCACCAGTCACTTAGCGTTAGCCAAAAACATTCAGTACTTC
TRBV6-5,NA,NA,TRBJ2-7,CASTPPGKYEQYF,TGTGCCAGCACTCCACCGGGGAAATACGAGCAGTACTTC
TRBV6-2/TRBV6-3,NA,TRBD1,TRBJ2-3,CASSSPDRGQDTQYF,TGTGCCAGCAGTTCCCCGGACAGGGGGCAAGATACGCAGTATTTT
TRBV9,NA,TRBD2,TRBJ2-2,CASSVEPGGFTGELFF,TGTGCCAGCAGCGTAGAGCCGGGAGGGTTCACCGGGGAGCTGTTTTTT
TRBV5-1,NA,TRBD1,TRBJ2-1,CASRPIIDRAYNEQFF,TGCGCCAGCAGACCCATAATAGACAGGGCCTACAATGAGCAGTTCTTC
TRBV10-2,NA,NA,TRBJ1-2,CASSPDGNYGYTF,TGCGCCAGCAGCCCCGACGGGAACTATGGCTACACCTTC